One sample yielded the 9 T cell receptor beta chains listed below, sequenced in a study of CD8 T cells in ankylosing spondylitis. TCRdb itself ran the 5' RACE reads through MiXCR, one entry per CDR3 protein. The table lists over 400,000 distinct CDR3 sequences, roughly 27% of them singletons. Study-wide findings and caveats: Several highly homologous variants made up a TCR beta motif that seemed to typify ankylosing spondylitis blood.

Their antigens remain unidentified. Material: blood, either unsorted or a sorted T cell fraction (not recorded which). Source of these receptors: a male donor with ankylosing spondylitis.

The V call is TRBV28, the J call TRBJ1-5; 7 bases are a match to TRBD1. Losses at the gene ends were 2 bases for V and 11 bases for J; bases not matched to a gene: 15. Germline CDR1 is MDHEN and CDR2 is SYDVKM. The CDR3 is 16 residues long. The CDR3 reads CASSLIGGQPTSSQHF. The CDR3 nucleotides are TGTGCCAGCAGTTTAATAGGGGGACAGCCTACGTCGTCCCAGCATTTT.

Remarks on this clonotype: Since a much larger clone is just one base distant, this may be a read error. CDR3 in DNA: TGCACCAGCAGCAGGCACACCGGGGAGCTGTTTTTT. It translates to CTSSRHTGELFF. The gene calls are TRBV5-1 and TRBJ2-2, with D hard to call. CDR1 and CDR2 (germline): SGHRS, YFSETQ. This CDR3 region has 12 residues. Combining the CDR3 with reference TRBV5-1 and TRBJ2-2 gives the whole variable domain KAGVTQTPRYLIKTRGQQVTLSCSPISGHRSVSWYQQTPGQGLQFLFEYFSETQRNKGNFPGRFSGRQFSNSRSEMNVSTLELGDSALYLCTSSRHTGELFFGEGSRLTVL.

This clonotype was picked up a small number of times. The rearrangement uses TRBV3-1 and TRBJ1-1; D is ambiguous. The V and J ends lost 2 bases and 0 bases respectively, with 7 bases between them. The CDR3 runs 14 residues. Germline assignment: CDR1 LGHDT and CDR2 YNNKEL (reference sequence). Here the CDR3 DNA reads TGTGCCAGCAGCCAATTACGGATGAACACTGAAGCTTTCTTT. Its translation: CASSQLRMNTEAFF.

This clonotype was counted only a few times. This rearrangement joins TRBV29-1 to TRBJ2-1, with D unresolved. This CDR3 has 13 amino acids. Trimming cost V 0 bases and J 9 bases, with 12 bases left between them. CDR1 is SQVTM, CDR2 ANQGSEA, per germline. For the CDR3, the DNA is TGCAGCGTTGAAGAATCTTGGGATACTGAGCAGTTCTTC. Its translation: CSVEESWDTEQFF.

This chain joins TRBV7-9 and TRBJ1-6; D not resolved. The V and J ends lost 1 base and 15 bases respectively, with 7 bases between them. CDR1 is SEHNR, CDR2 FQNEAQ, per germline (reference sequence). There are 11 residues in the CDR3. Here the CDR3 reads CASSLDMLLHF. Written as DNA, the CDR3 is TGTGCCAGCAGCTTAGATATGCTCCTCCACTTT. Drawing the rest from reference TRBV7-9 and TRBJ1-6, the complete variable domain is DTGVSQNPRHKITKRGQNVTFRCDPISEHNRLYWYRQTLGQGPEFLTYFQNEAQLEKSRLLSDRFSAERPKGSFSTLEIQRTEQGDSAMYLCASSLDMLLHFGNGTRLTVT.

This clonotype was observed many times. The chain links TRBV5-5 to TRBJ2-4; TRBD1 agrees at 7 bases. CDR1 and CDR2 (germline): SGHKS, YYEKEE (reference sequence). This CDR3 spans 13 amino acids. The V gene end was trimmed by 4 bases and the J gene end by 3 bases; junction bases not matched to a gene: 1. CDR3 sequence reads: CASSGTDKNIQYF. In nucleotides, the CDR3 is TGTGCCAGCAGCGGGACAGACAAAAACATTCAGTACTTC.

The chain combines TRBV27 with TRBJ2-7; 8 nucleotides agree with TRBD2. This CDR3 region has 15 residues. Germline CDR1 and CDR2: MNHEY and SMNVEV (reference sequence). Germline trimming cut 5 bases from V and 2 bases from J; bases unmatched to any gene: 8. Written as DNA, the CDR3 is TGTGCCAGCAGTCACGGGTTAGCGGGGCCCTACGAGCAGTACTTC. It is translated as CASSHGLAGPYEQYF.

The chain recombines TRBV6-1 with TRBJ2-5, with a weak D call TRBD1 (5 bases). CDR1 and CDR2 from the germline V gene are MNHNS and SASEGT. CDR3 length: 13 amino acids. Trimming stripped 7 bases from V and 4 bases from J, with 13 bases between. CDR3 in amino acids: CASIAGYGETQYF. DNA for the CDR3: TGTGCCAGCATTGCAGGGTATGGAGAGACCCAGTACTTC.

This clonotype showed up just a few times. The V and J genes are TRBV7-2 and TRBJ1-6; no firm D call. CDR1 is SGHTA and CDR2 is FQGNSA in the germline V gene. Trimming took off 6 bases at V and 5 bases at J, with 17 bases between the two ends. The CDR3 length is 16 residues. The CDR3 protein is CASRHGLRGNNSPLHF. DNA for the CDR3: TGTGCCAGCAGACACGGCTTAAGAGGGAATAATTCACCCCTCCACTTT.